This T cell receptor (beta chain) was found in a study of T cells in Graves' hyperthyroidism and ophthalmopathy. Study details: Peripheral blood was secured at the point of initial diagnosis, before any treatment.

This clonotype was seen repeatedly, ten times or more. Its specificity is unknown. Amplified TCR beta CDR3 regions came from RNA transcripts. First-round RT-PCR targeting the TCR CDR3 was performed with the HTBI primer set. Each CDR3 protein gets one entry after TCRdb re-called the multiplex PCR reads with MiXCR. The sample has 600,000 to 700,000 distinct CDR3 sequences; approximately 15% are singletons. Those patients with uncontrolled infection, other autoimmune disease, pregnancy or lactation were excluded. PBMCs were obtained from about 9 ml fresh peripheral blood. General study results and limits: Within blood appeared most thyroid clonotypes that had expanded above 0.001.

This TCR derives from a woman aged 40 to 50 with Graves' ophthalmopathy. The specimen was blood.

In DNA, the CDR3 is TGTGCCTGGAGTGCTAATTTGGGCGAGCAGTACTTC. It encodes CAWSANLGEQYF. The gene calls are TRBV30 and TRBJ2-7; D is undetermined. The CDR3 runs to 12 residues. The V end was cut by 1 base, the J end by 6 bases, with 10 bases between. From germline, CDR1 is GTSNPN and CDR2 SVGIG (reference sequence).